These 26 T cell receptor beta chains came from one sample sequenced in a study of T cells in Graves' hyperthyroidism and ophthalmopathy. It was RNA transcripts that yielded the amplified TCR beta CDR3 regions. A set of HTBI primers served as the primers for a first-round RT-PCR of the TCR CDR3. TCRdb independently ran MiXCR on the multiplex PCR reads; one entry per CDR3 protein. The sample consists of 530,000 or so distinct CDR3 sequences, 35% to 55% of them appearing once. Input material: peripheral blood or thyroid tissue (not recorded which). These TCRs come from a woman aged 18-35 years with Graves' hyperthyroidism.

The CDR3 nucleotides are TGTGCCAGTAGTTCCCATATATCTTCAGATACGCAGTATTTT. Its protein is CASSSHISSDTQYF. The V call is TRBV19, the J call TRBJ2-3; D unclear. CDR3 length: 14 residues. CDR1 is LNHDA, CDR2 SQIVND, per germline (reference sequence). Trimming left V 5 bases short and J 4 bases short, with 13 bases between.

Many counts were recorded for this clonotype. This chain joins TRBV25-1 and TRBJ2-7, with D uncertain. The V gene's germline CDR1 is MGHDK and CDR2 SYGVNS. This CDR3 contains 12 residues. V lost 6 bases, J lost 5 bases, and 11 bases lay in between. The CDR3 sequence is CASSFLRDEQYF. The CDR3 DNA is TGTGCCAGCAGCTTTCTCCGGGACGAGCAGTACTTC.

In its sample, this clonotype was seen many times. The genes are TRBV19 and TRBJ1-1, with D unclear. V was cut by 7 bases and J by 8 bases, with 11 bases left in between. CDR1 LNHDA and CDR2 SQIVND come from the germline V gene (reference sequence). This CDR3 spans 11 amino acids. The CDR3: CASIQLSEAFF. The DNA for the CDR3 is TGTGCCAGTATTCAATTGTCCGAAGCTTTCTTT.

This clonotype appeared many times. The DNA of the CDR3 is TGTGCCAGCAGCTTAGGCGGCAGACAGCCCCAGCATTTT. It encodes CASSLGGRQPQHF. This rearrangement joins TRBV7-2 to TRBJ1-5, with D hard to call. V lost 1 base to trimming and J lost 7 bases, with 8 bases between them. Per the germline V gene, CDR1 is SGHTA and CDR2 is FQGNSA. This CDR3 is 13 amino acids long.

In this sample, this clonotype turned up many times. The chain recombines TRBV12-3 or TRBV12-4 with TRBJ1-5; a possible D gene is TRBD1 (6 bases). V was shortened by 3 bases and J by 13 bases, with 13 bases between the two germline ends. This CDR3 contains 12 residues. The CDR3 DNA reads as TGTGCCAGCAGTTTGGGGGGGCGCGGTCAGCATTTT. Its translation is CASSLGGRGQHF.

About this clonotype itself: With a much larger clone just one base away, this may be a read error. V gene TRBV14 combines with J gene TRBJ2-5; D is perhaps TRBD2 (5 bases). The V end was cut by 7 bases, the J end by 6 bases, with 15 bases between. The germline CDR1 and CDR2 sequences are SGHDN and FVKESK. The CDR3 is 13 residues long. CDR3 DNA: TGTGCCAGCACCAGACGGGGAGCAAAGACCCAGTACTTC. Its protein product is CASTRRGAKTQYF.

As concerns this clonotype: No DNA is shown, since the ends of the CDR3 on it are uncertain; the CDR3 is the one TCRdb lists. This chain uses TRBV7-3 with TRBJ2-6; the table's D call, TRBD2, has no DNA check behind it. The length of the CDR3 is 12 amino acids, counting both ends. Germline V gene data show CDR1 as SGHTA and CDR2 as FQGTGA. The CDR3 sequence: CASSWAGGTEAF.

The rearrangement links TRBV28 to TRBJ1-2, with 9 nucleotides matching TRBD1. V shed 5 bases and J 6 bases; nucleotides not matched to a gene: 7. This CDR3 spans 14 amino acids. Germline CDR1 is MDHEN and CDR2 is SYDVKM. The CDR3 DNA is TGTGCCAGCAGTCTCGGGGGACAGGGAAATGGCTACACCTTC. This sequence encodes CASSLGGQGNGYTF.

The V gene is TRBV27, the J gene TRBJ1-5; D gene ambiguous. Germline V lookup: CDR1 MNHEY, CDR2 SMNVEV (reference sequence). Trimming left V 4 bases short and J 6 bases short, with 16 bases between. The CDR3 is 15 amino acids. The CDR3 is CASSSTYSPVQPQHF. The CDR3 nucleotides are TGTGCCAGCAGTTCCACCTACAGCCCGGTTCAGCCCCAGCATTTT.

This clonotype occurred many times. V is TRBV12-3 or TRBV12-4 and J is TRBJ1-6; D is unclear. The CDR3 has 15 residues. The V end was cut by 3 bases, the J end by 8 bases, with 14 bases between. CDR3 DNA sequence: TGTGCCAGCAGTTTCTTCTCGCTCGGGGATTCACCCCTCCACTTT. It is translated as CASSFFSLGDSPLHF.

The gene calls are TRBV7-9 and TRBJ2-7; unclear D gene. Trimming removed 4 bases from V and 1 base from J, with 11 bases in between. Germline-derived CDR1 and CDR2 are SEHNR and FQNEAQ (reference sequence). The CDR3 loop spans 14 amino acids. CDR3 nucleotides: TGTGCCAGCAGCTCCTTTCTAGGTTCCTACGAGCAGTACTTC. Its protein product is CASSSFLGSYEQYF.

This clonotype has a count of ten or more. The chain is built from TRBV2 and TRBJ2-2, with 7 nucleotides matching TRBD1. Trimming cost V 3 bases and J 4 bases; bases outside gene matches: 8. CDR3 length: 16 amino acids. Per germline, CDR1 SNHLY and CDR2 FYNNEI. The CDR3 nucleotides read TGTGCCAGCAGTGAGTGGTCCCGGACAGGCACCGGGGAGCTGTTTTTT. Translated: CASSEWSRTGTGELFF.

This clonotype has at least ten counts. V is TRBV6-2 or TRBV6-3 and J is TRBJ1-1; TRBD1 is a possible D gene (6 bases). Trimming left V 2 bases short and J 5 bases short, with 6 bases between. The CDR3 is made up of 12 amino acids. Germline CDR1 MNHEY, CDR2 SVGEGT. CDR3 DNA sequence: TGTGCCAGCAGTTACACAGGGACTGAAGCTTTCTTT. It yields the protein CASSYTGTEAFF.

This clonotype was recorded at least ten times. The chain uses TRBV11-2 and TRBJ2-5; D is uncertain. V was pared by 5 bases and J by 1 base, with 11 bases between. This CDR3 contains 14 residues. CDR1 is SGHAT and CDR2 is FQNNGV in the germline V gene. CDR3 sequence (DNA): TGTGCCAGCAGCCGAGACGGATTCCAAGAGACCCAGTACTTC. Its translation: CASSRDGFQETQYF.

In regard to this clonotype: A clone one base away is much larger, so this may be a read error. This chain links TRBV5-5 with TRBJ1-4; D not certain. Per germline, CDR1 SGHKS and CDR2 YYEKEE (reference sequence). The CDR3 sequence is 16 residues long. The V and J ends lost 0 bases and 5 bases respectively, with 14 bases between them. CDR3 DNA sequence: TGTGCCAGCAGCTTGGGTTTCGGGTCAAAAAATGAAAAACTGTTTTTT. It is translated as CASSLGFGSKNEKLFF.

The CDR3 reads CAISESYGTEAGVFSYEQYF. In DNA, the CDR3 is TGTGCCATCAGTGAGTCTTATGGGACGGAGGCCGGGGTTTTTTCCTACGAGCAGTACTTC. The rearrangement uses TRBV10-3 and TRBJ2-7; D tentatively reads TRBD1 or TRBD2 (5 bases each). Germline lookup yields CDR1 ENHRY and CDR2 SYGVKD. The CDR3 consists of 20 residues. The germline V and J ends were trimmed by 0 bases and 1 base, with 25 bases remaining between them.

In this sample, this clonotype turned up many times. The chain recombines TRBV10-3 with TRBJ2-5; 9 bases are shared with TRBD2. V was clipped by 2 bases and J by 3 bases; unmatched bases: 4. Germline V gene lookup returns CDR1 ENHRY and CDR2 SYGVKD. The CDR3 covers 15 residues. CDR3 in amino acids: CAISETRLAEETQYF. For the CDR3, the DNA is TGTGCCATCAGTGAGACCAGACTAGCGGAAGAGACCCAGTACTTC.

This clonotype was seen repeatedly, ten times or more. The chain carries TRBV13 and TRBJ1-6; weak D call: TRBD1 (5 bases). The CDR3 spans 16 residues. V lost 5 bases and J lost 5, with 16 bases in between. From germline, CDR1 is PRHDT and CDR2 FYEKMQ (reference sequence). The CDR3 nucleotides read TGTGCCAGCAGCGCATCCATCACAGGAAATAATTCACCCCTCCACTTT. Protein: CASSASITGNNSPLHF.

This clonotype has only a few counts. This chain connects TRBV6-6 to TRBJ1-5, with 9 nucleotides matching TRBD1. The V gene's germline CDR1 is MNHNY and CDR2 SVGAGI (reference sequence). This CDR3 region has 14 residues. V shed 4 bases and J 7 bases; nucleotides not matched to a gene: 5. The CDR3 coding sequence is TGTGCCAGCAGTTCCACAGGGGGCAGACAGCCCCAGCATTTT. Translation gives CASSSTGGRQPQHF.

This clonotype was observed a handful of times. A much more abundant neighbour one base away suggests this may be a read error. The gene calls are TRBV7-2 and TRBJ2-7; 10 bases agree with TRBD2. V lost 3 bases and J lost 5; bases outside the gene matches: 7. Germline V CDR1 and CDR2: SGHTA, FQGNSA. The CDR3 covers 15 residues. The CDR3: CASSFRASGRNEQYF. In nucleotides, the CDR3 is TGTGCCAGCAGCTTTAGGGCTAGCGGGAGAAACGAGCAGTACTTC.

This rearrangement joins TRBV29-1 to TRBJ1-1; a possible D gene is TRBD1 (6 bases). Germline V gene lookup returns CDR1 SQVTM and CDR2 ANQGSEA. V dropped 8 bases and J dropped 8 bases, with 15 bases sitting between them. The CDR3 runs to 11 residues. CDR3 nucleotides: TGCAGCAGTTTTACAGGGTCCGAAGCTTTCTTT. This sequence encodes CSSFTGSEAFF. Complete variable domain (other parts from reference TRBV29-1 and TRBJ1-1): SAVISQKPSRDICQRGTSLTIQCQVDSQVTMMFWYRQQPGQSLTLIATANQGSEATYESGFVIDKFPISRPNLTFSTLTVSNMSPEDSSIYLCSSFTGSEAFFGQGTRLTVV.

In its sample, this clonotype was seen many times. V and J are TRBV20-1 and TRBJ1-5; TRBD1 aligns across 7 bases. The CDR3 consists of 13 residues. Germline V lookup: CDR1 DFQATT, CDR2 SNEGSKA (reference sequence). V shed 6 bases and J 3 bases; nucleotides not matched to a gene: 5. The DNA for the CDR3 is TGCAGTGCCCGACAGGGATTCAATCAGCCCCAGCATTTT. Its translation: CSARQGFNQPQHF.

This clonotype has only one observation. The CDR3 here is CASSLRDRGYETQYF. CDR3 DNA sequence: TGTGCCAGCAGCTTAAGGGACAGGGGTTACGAGACCCAGTACTTC. This sequence joins TRBV13 and TRBJ2-5; 10 bases line up with TRBD1. The CDR3 sequence is 15 residues long. The trim removed 2 bases at V and 5 bases at J, leaving 5 bases unmatched. Germline V CDR1 and CDR2: PRHDT, FYEKMQ (reference sequence).

The rearrangement links TRBV5-1 to TRBJ2-5; the match to TRBD1 covers 10 bases. V was clipped by 6 bases and J by 5 bases; unmatched bases: 7. The CDR3 contains 14 residues. Germline V gene lookup returns CDR1 SGHRS and CDR2 YFSETQ. CDR3 residues: CASMGDRGYETQYF. CDR3 DNA sequence: TGCGCCAGCATGGGGGACAGGGGATATGAGACCCAGTACTTC.

This clonotype has just a few counts. CDR3 nucleotide sequence: TGTGCCAGCAGTTTAATTTCGGCCTCCTACGAGCAGTACTTC. It yields the protein CASSLISASYEQYF. The chain couples TRBV28 to TRBJ2-7; D is undetermined. Trimming took 2 bases from V and 0 from J, leaving 8 bases between them. The length of the CDR3 is 14 residues. In germline, CDR1 is MDHEN, CDR2 SYDVKM.

The V call is TRBV10-3, the J call TRBJ1-5; maybe TRBD1 (6 bases). CDR1 and CDR2 (germline): ENHRY, SYGVKD. With 4 bases removed from V and 11 bases from J, the gap between germline ends came to 18 bases. The CDR3 loop spans 14 amino acids. CDR3 in amino acids: CAISGAGVLETQHF. The CDR3 DNA is TGTGCCATCAGTGGGGCAGGGGTTTTGGAGACCCAGCATTTT.